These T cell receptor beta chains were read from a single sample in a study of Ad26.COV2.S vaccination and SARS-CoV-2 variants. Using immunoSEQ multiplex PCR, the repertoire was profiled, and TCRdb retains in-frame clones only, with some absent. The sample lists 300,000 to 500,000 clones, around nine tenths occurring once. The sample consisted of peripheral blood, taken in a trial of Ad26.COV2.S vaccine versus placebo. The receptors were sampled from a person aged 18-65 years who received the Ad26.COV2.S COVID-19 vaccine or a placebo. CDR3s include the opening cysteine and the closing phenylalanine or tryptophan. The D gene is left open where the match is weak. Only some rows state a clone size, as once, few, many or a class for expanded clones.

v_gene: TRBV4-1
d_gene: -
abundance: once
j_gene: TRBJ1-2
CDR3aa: CASSQVVGGVYGYTF
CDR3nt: TGCGCCAGCAGCCAAGTTGTTGGGGGTGTCTATGGCTACACCTTC

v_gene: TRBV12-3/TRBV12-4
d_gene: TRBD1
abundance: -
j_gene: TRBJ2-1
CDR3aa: CASSQGAGKEQFF
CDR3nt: TGTGCCAGCAGCCAGGGGGCAGGGAAAGAGCAGTTCTTC

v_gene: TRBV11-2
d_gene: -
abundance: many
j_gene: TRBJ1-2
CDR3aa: CASSPLSGAGSGYTF
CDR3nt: TGTGCCAGCAGCCCTCTATCCGGGGCAGGCTCCGGCTACACCTTC

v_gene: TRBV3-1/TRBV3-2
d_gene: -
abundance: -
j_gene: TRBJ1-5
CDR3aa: CASSQDAGIQPQHF
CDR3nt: TGTGCCAGCAGCCAAGATGCAGGAATTCAGCCCCAGCATTTT

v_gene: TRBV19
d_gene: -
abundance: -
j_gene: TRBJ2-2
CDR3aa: CATALDGTNTGELFF
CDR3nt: TGTGCCACAGCCCTCGACGGAACGAACACCGGGGAGCTGTTTTTT

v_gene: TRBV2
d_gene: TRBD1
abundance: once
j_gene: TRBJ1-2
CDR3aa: CASSVTGVYGYTF
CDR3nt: TGTGCCAGCAGTGTGACAGGGGTCTATGGCTACACCTTC

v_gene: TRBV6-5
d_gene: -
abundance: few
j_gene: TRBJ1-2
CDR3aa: CASSPRRGLYGYTF
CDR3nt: TGTGCCAGCAGTCCACGGAGGGGATTATATGGCTACACCTTC

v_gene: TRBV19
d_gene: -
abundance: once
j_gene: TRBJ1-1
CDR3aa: CASSVAPPGTEAFF
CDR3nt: TGTGCCAGTAGTGTCGCCCCTCCGGGGACTGAAGCTTTCTTT

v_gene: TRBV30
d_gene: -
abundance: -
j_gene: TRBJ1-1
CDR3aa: CAWSHRNTEAFF
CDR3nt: TGTGCCTGGAGTCACAGGAACACTGAAGCTTTCTTT

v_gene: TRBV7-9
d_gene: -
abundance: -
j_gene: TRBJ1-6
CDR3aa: CASSLSSPLHF
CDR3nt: TGTGCCAGCAGCTTAAGTTCACCCCTCCACTTT

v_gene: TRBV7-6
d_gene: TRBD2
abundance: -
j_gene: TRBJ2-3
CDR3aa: CASSSPTSGGPPAQYF
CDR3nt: TGTGCCAGCAGCTCCCCGACTAGCGGGGGCCCCCCGGCGCAGTATTTT

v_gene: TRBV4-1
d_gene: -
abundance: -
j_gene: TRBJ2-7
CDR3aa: CASSQGTRGSYYEQYF
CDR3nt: TGCGCCAGCAGCCAAGGGACCAGGGGATCCTACTACGAGCAGTACTTC

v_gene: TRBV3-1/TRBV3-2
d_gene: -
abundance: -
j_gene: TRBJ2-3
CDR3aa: CASSQWSGGESTDTQYF
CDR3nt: TGTGCCAGCAGCCAATGGTCTGGCGGGGAAAGCACAGATACGCAGTATTTT

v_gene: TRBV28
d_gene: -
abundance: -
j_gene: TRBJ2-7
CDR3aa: CASGAGRISSYEQYF
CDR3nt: TGTGCCAGCGGGGCAGGGCGTATCAGCTCCTACGAGCAGTACTTC

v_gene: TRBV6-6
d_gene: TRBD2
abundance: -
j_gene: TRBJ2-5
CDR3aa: CASSQRGSGGARETQYF
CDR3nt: TGTGCCAGCAGTCAACGAGGAAGCGGGGGGGCCAGGGAGACCCAGTACTTC

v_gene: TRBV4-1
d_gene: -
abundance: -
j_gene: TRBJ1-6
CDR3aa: CASSQGGADISPLHF
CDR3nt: TGCGCCAGCAGCCAGGGGGGGGCGGATATTTCACCCCTCCACTTT

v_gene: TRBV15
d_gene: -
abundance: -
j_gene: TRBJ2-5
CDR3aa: CATSRDLQETQYF
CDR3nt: TGTGCCACCAGCAGAGATTTACAAGAGACCCAGTACTTC

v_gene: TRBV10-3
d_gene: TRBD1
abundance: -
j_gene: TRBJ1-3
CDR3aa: CAISEYGQGGLSGNTIYF
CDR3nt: TGTGCCATCAGTGAGTATGGACAGGGAGGCCTCTCTGGAAACACCATATATTTT

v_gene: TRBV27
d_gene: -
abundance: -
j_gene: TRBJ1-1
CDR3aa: CASSLSAGPNTEAFF
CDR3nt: TGTGCCAGCAGTTTATCGGCAGGGCCGAACACTGAAGCTTTCTTT

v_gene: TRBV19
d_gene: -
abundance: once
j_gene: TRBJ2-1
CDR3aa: CASSRDISNEQFF
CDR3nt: TGTGCCAGTAGTAGAGACATCAGCAATGAGCAGTTCTTC

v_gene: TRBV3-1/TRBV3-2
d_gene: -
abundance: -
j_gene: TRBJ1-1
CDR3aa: CASSVDGNTEAFF
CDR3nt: TGTGCCAGCAGCGTGGACGGGAACACTGAAGCTTTCTTT